Detailed here is one T cell receptor (beta chain). Here immunoSEQ multiplex PCR was the method, and the copy in TCRdb shows in-frame clones only, minus some. Here the sample spans more than 9,000 clones, around 91% being singletons. The data were obtained in a study of chemoradiotherapy in HPV16-positive cancers. Study-level background: Candidate HPV-specific clones and shared TCR motifs came from a couple of HPV16-positive patients.

The junction had 15 bases not matched to a gene; V was cut back by 6 bases and J by 6 bases. CDR3 size: 16 residues. The germline V gene encodes CDR1 MNHNS and CDR2 SASEGT. J is TRBJ2-3 and V is TRBV6-1; 7 positions match TRBD1. Sampling was done from a patient who underwent chemoradiotherapy. This receptor was taken from a human donor with HPV-associated anogenital cancer. The DNA of the CDR3 is TGTGCCAGCAGAGAAACAGGGGTGGGTCTGGTGGATACGCAGTATTTT. This encodes CASRETGVGLVDTQYF.